This T cell receptor beta chain was identified during a study of early T cells in non-severe SARS-CoV-2 infection. As for the study in general: Unpaired chains resulted from sequencing bulk RNA of unsorted whole blood. Broader study findings: The study's VDJdb matching favored anti-spike CD8 responses and missed private and CD4 specificities.

Comments on this clonotype: The antigen remains unidentified.

The TCR library protocol was used to attach unique molecular identifiers. These identifiers were attached to individual cDNA molecules. TCRdb reanalysed the 5' RACE reads using MiXCR and keeps one entry per CDR3 protein. Here the sample spans roughly 60,000 distinct CDR3 sequences, about 11% being singletons. Sequences were derived from whole blood, sampled at baseline. The receptor was derived from an adult who was a healthcare worker with PCR-confirmed SARS-CoV-2 infection or an uninfected control (not recorded which).

The CDR3 is CASSQLPGQGRGNTIYF. Here the CDR3 DNA reads TGTGCCAGCAGCCAACTCCCGGGCCAAGGGAGGGGAAACACCATATATTTT. This rearrangement joins TRBV14 to TRBJ1-3, with D unclear. V dropped 2 bases and J dropped 4 bases, with 18 bases sitting between them. The CDR3 covers 17 residues. Germline CDR1 SGHDN, CDR2 FVKESK.